This T cell receptor (beta chain) was obtained from a study of cytomegalovirus exposure and HLA in healthy donors. Overall study findings and caveats: Specific recognition of CMV antigens was confirmed in vitro for a few chains (all CMV-associated). The authors later found HLA-associated TCR beta chains more clonally expanded than equally common others.

PCR employed 60 Vbeta and 13 Jbeta primers. This table comes from immunoSEQ multiplex PCR, and its TCRdb copy is limited to in-frame clones, with some not included. The profile shows around 180,000 clones, around 80% of them singletons. CDR1 MNHNY and CDR2 SVGAGI come from the germline V gene (reference sequence). CDR3 length equals 16 residues. The V and J ends lost 2 bases and 1 base respectively, with 14 bases between them. The table lists this clone with a few counts. The target antigen is unknown. The source material was PBMCs. V usage is TRBV6-6 and J usage is TRBJ1-1; perhaps TRBD1 as D (6 bases). The receptor comes from a woman aged 18-29 years in good health and CMV-seropositive. CDR3 sequence (DNA): TGTGCCAGCAGTTACGCCGCCGGGACATCGAACACTGAAGCTTTCTTT. Its translation is CASSYAAGTSNTEAFF.